The rows below give T cell receptor beta chains drawn from one sample of a study of T cell responses to AZD1222 COVID-19 vaccine. TCRdb's copy holds only in-frame clones and misses some; the assay was immunoSEQ multiplex PCR. This repertoire shows roughly 140,000 clones, 90% found once; its top ten account for approximately 3.6%. Sequencing was performed on peripheral blood, taken on day 0 of AZD1222 vaccination. Receptor source: an adult in good health. The CDR3 runs from the conserved cysteine through the conserved F or W. The D gene is left open where the match is weak. Not every row has a clone size; where given, it reads once, few, many or a size class.

j_call clone_size d_call v_call cdr3_nt cdr3_aa
TRBJ2-1 - - TRBV6-5 TGTGCCAGCAGTTACTCGAGGGTCCCCTACAATGAGCAGTTCTTC CASSYSRVPYNEQFF
TRBJ1-1 - - TRBV6-1 TGTGCCAGCAGTGATCCGGGGGCGGACACTGAAGCTTTCTTT CASSDPGADTEAFF
TRBJ1-6 - - TRBV19 TGTGCCAGTAAACCGGGACAAGTCTATAATTCACCCCTCCACTTT CASKPGQVYNSPLHF
TRBJ1-4 - TRBD1 TRBV6-6 TGTGCCAGCAGTTATCGACAGGGCCATGAAAAACTGTTTTTT CASSYRQGHEKLFF
TRBJ1-2 - - TRBV5-4 TGTGCCAGCAGCTTAACAGCGAGGGCAGGGGTTCGGGGCTACACCTTC CASSLTARAGVRGYTF
TRBJ1-3 - - TRBV6-6 TGTGCCAGCAGTTCGGGGTCTGGAAACACCATATATTTT CASSSGSGNTIYF
TRBJ1-5 - - TRBV12-5 TGTGCTAGTGGTTTGGTAGCAGGGACCCAGCATTTT CASGLVAGTQHF
TRBJ2-7 - TRBD2 TRBV19 TGTGCCAGTAGTCCAGGACTAGCGGGAGTTTACGAGCAGTACTTC CASSPGLAGVYEQYF
TRBJ2-1 - - TRBV7-9 TGTGCCAGCAGCGTATACGCGGGATCGTCCTACAATGAGCAGTTCTTC CASSVYAGSSYNEQFF
TRBJ2-7 - - TRBV12-5 TGTGCTAGTGGTATTCGACAGGGACTCTACGAGCAGTACTTC CASGIRQGLYEQYF
TRBJ1-1 - - TRBV27 TGTGCCAGCAGTTTATACGCCGGCGGCCGGGGGAACACTGAAGCTTTCTTT CASSLYAGGRGNTEAFF
TRBJ1-4 - - TRBV19 TGTGCCACTCAATCACCGGGACGAGCAAAGGAAAAACTGTTTTTT CATQSPGRAKEKLFF
TRBJ2-7 - - TRBV19 TGTGCCAGTAGTATTCGGAGACATTACTCCTACGAGCAGTACTTC CASSIRRHYSYEQYF
TRBJ1-5 - - TRBV5-8 TGTGCCAGCAGTCGCTTTATACAGGAAAATAGCAATCAGCCCCAGCATTTT CASSRFIQENSNQPQHF
TRBJ2-3 - - TRBV19 TGTGCCAGTAGTATAAGAGTCCGGGGATTCGGAGATACGCAGTATTTT CASSIRVRGFGDTQYF
TRBJ1-2 - - TRBV7-8 TGTGCCAGCAGCCCATCTGGGCCTACCCCCAACTATGGCTACACCTTC CASSPSGPTPNYGYTF
TRBJ1-3 - - TRBV5-1 TGCGCCAGCAGCTTGGACAGGGTACCTCTTGGAAACACCATATATTTT CASSLDRVPLGNTIYF
TRBJ2-7 few - TRBV7-6 TGTGCCAGCAGCCCCCGTGGGTACGGCGGTGCCTACGAGCAGTACTTC CASSPRGYGGAYEQYF
TRBJ2-3 - TRBD2 TRBV7-9 TGTGCCAGCAGCTTAGTCCTAGCGGGAAATACGCAGTATTTT CASSLVLAGNTQYF
TRBJ2-5 - - TRBV4-1 TGCGCCAGCAGCCAAATCCGGGATCAAGAGACCCAGTACTTC CASSQIRDQETQYF
TRBJ1-2 - TRBD1 TRBV28 TGTGCCAGCAGTTTTGACAGGGATGGCTACACCTTC CASSFDRDGYTF
TRBJ2-1 - TRBD2 TRBV7-3 TGTGCCAGCAGCTTCCCCGGGACTAGCGGGACGAATGAGCAGTTCTTC CASSFPGTSGTNEQFF
TRBJ1-2 - - TRBV11-2 TGTGCCAGCAGCCCTGGTCTGGGCTATGGCTACACCTTC CASSPGLGYGYTF
TRBJ1-3 - TRBD1 TRBV10-3 TGTGCCATCAGTGAGTCCCGGACAGGGAGGGGCGGAAACACCATATATTTT CAISESRTGRGGNTIYF
TRBJ2-1 - - TRBV5-4 TGTGCCAGCAGCTTGGAGGGGAGCGCCTACAATGAGCAGTTCTTC CASSLEGSAYNEQFF
TRBJ2-1 - TRBD1 TRBV6-5 TGTGCCAGCAGAAAAGGGGGCCTCATTCTCGATGAGCAGTTCTTC CASRKGGLILDEQFF
TRBJ2-2 - - TRBV13 TGTGCCAGCAAGTGGTTGGGCGGGGAGCTGTTTTTT CASKWLGGELFF